This T cell receptor beta chain was captured by sequencing in a study of T cell repertoires in cytomegalovirus infection. Study information: Indicated by public TCR beta signatures were CMV infection and matching HLA type. General study results and limits: Carriers of CMV plus the relevant HLA were identified by cumulative public TCR beta family frequency.

This clonotype is categorized as medium-sized. Its antigen is not identified. A read error may produce the germline difference seen at one junction end. TCRdb reanalysed the reads using MiXCR and keeps one entry per CDR3 protein. The data hold 200,000 to 300,000 distinct CDR3 sequences, with 12% observed a single time. The TCR was taken from a human donor in good health (CMV status not recorded). Some clones in this sample may be carry-over from other donors' samples. The sample consisted of PBMCs.

The CDR3 nucleotides read TGTGCCAGCAGCTTAGAAGTACAGTTTACCAGCGGGAGACGCTTC. Translation: CASSLEVQFTSGRRF. This chain links TRBV7-2 with TRBJ2-7; 8 nucleotides agree with TRBD2. Germline V CDR1 and CDR2: SGHTA, FQGNSA. The CDR3 length is 15 residues.